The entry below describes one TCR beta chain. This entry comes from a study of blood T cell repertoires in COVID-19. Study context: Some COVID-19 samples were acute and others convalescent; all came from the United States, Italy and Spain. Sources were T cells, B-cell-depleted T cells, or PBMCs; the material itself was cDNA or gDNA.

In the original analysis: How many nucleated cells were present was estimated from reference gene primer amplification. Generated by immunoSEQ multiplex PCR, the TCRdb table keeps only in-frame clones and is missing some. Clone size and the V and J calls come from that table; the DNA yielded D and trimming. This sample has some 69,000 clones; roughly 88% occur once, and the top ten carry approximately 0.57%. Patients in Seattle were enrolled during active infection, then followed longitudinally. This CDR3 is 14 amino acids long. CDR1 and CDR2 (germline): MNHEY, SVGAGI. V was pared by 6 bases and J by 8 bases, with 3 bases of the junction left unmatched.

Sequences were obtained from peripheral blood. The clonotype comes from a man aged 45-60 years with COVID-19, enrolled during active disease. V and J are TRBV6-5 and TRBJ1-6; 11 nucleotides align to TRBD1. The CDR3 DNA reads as TGTGCCAGCAGCCGGACAGGGGGCGATTCACCCCTCCACTTT. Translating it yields CASSRTGGDSPLHF.